This T cell receptor (beta chain) was sequenced for a study of T cells in Graves' hyperthyroidism and ophthalmopathy. As for the study in general: Peripheral blood draws took place at initial diagnosis, ahead of any treatment.

Concerning this clonotype: Its antigen is unknown.

Germline CDR1 and CDR2: MGHRA and YSYEKL. V was cut by 3 bases and J by 5 bases, with 10 bases left in between. This CDR3 spans 13 amino acids. It was RNA transcripts that yielded the amplified TCR beta CDR3 regions. HTBI primers were the set used in a first-round RT-PCR of the TCR CDR3. TCRdb used MiXCR to reprocess the multiplex PCR reads, holding one entry per CDR3 protein. Of approximately 530,000 distinct CDR3 sequences in the sample, about 20% were seen once. Points from the study as a whole: Model-based prediction identified ophthalmopathy a median around 6.7 months prior to its onset.

The chain recombines TRBV4-1 with TRBJ1-1, with D possibly TRBD1 on 5 matching bases. Sequencing was carried out using blood. The TCR comes from a man aged 40-49 years with Graves' ophthalmopathy. This CDR3 reads CASSQQGWTEAFF. As DNA, the CDR3 is TGCGCCAGCAGCCAGCAGGGCTGGACTGAAGCTTTCTTT.